This T cell receptor beta chain was sequenced for a study of blood T cell repertoires in COVID-19. Repertoires were generated with immunoSEQ multiplex PCR, while TCRdb's copy carries only in-frame clones and drops some. The sample carries a few hundred thousand clones, about four fifths recorded once. CDR1 is WNHNN, CDR2 SYGVQD, per germline (reference sequence). The CDR3 consists of 19 residues. V shed 0 bases, J shed 4 bases, and the junction held 10 bases outside the gene matches. This receptor was identified in a woman aged 40 to 50 with acute COVID-19. The sequenced sample was PBMCs or T cells enriched from blood (not recorded which). V is TRBV10-1 and J is TRBJ2-1, with TRBD2 identical over 12 bases. The CDR3 coding sequence is TGCGCCAGCAGTGAGTCGACTTCGGCTAGCGGGGGGGATTACAATGAGCAGTTCTTC. It encodes CASSESTSASGGDYNEQFF.